This T cell receptor beta chain comes out of a study of beta chain features in type 1 diabetes. The study's findings and limits: Fewer insertions but more deletions were seen at VDJ junctions in type 1 diabetes patients. When Type 1 diabetes patients were examined, their TCRB CDR3s proved moderately but significantly shorter in all four CD4+ subsets.

The isolated RNA, all of it, was reverse transcribed, so expressed TCRB transcripts were what got sequenced. Produced via immunoSEQ multiplex PCR; TCRdb's table is partial and in-frame only. The data contain more than 550,000 clones, 11% to 15% of them singletons. V was trimmed by 3 bases and J by 0 bases, leaving 6 bases between them. Germline V gene data show CDR1 as KGHSH and CDR2 as LQKENI. The length of the CDR3 is 15 residues. Stem cell-like memory, regulatory, central memory and naive CD4+ cells were sorted via CD45RO/CCR7/CD25/CD127/CD95/CD27. Purity exceeded 95% in all sorted populations. The table lists this clone with many counts. Its antigen is undetermined.

This sequence was found in a man younger than 35 with type 1 diabetes. Material for sequencing was naive CD4+ T cells from blood. J is TRBJ2-6 and V is TRBV18; D call uncertain. The CDR3 DNA reads as TGTGCCAGCTCACCGCTGACCTCTGGGGCCAACGTCCTGACTTTC. It encodes CASSPLTSGANVLTF.